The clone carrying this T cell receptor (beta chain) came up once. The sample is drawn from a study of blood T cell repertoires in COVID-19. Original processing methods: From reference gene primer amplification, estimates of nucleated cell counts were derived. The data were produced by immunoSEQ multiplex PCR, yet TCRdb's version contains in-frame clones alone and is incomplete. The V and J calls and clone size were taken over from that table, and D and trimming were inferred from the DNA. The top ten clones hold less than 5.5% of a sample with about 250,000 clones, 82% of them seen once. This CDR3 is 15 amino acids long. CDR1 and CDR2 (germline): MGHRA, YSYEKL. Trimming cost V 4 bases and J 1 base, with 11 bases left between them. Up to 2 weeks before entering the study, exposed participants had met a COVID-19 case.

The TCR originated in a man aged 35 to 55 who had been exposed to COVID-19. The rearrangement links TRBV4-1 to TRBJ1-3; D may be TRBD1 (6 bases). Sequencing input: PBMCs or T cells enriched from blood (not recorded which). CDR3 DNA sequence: TGCGCCAGCAGCCGAATACAGGGTTCTGGAAACACCATATATTTT. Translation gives CASSRIQGSGNTIYF.